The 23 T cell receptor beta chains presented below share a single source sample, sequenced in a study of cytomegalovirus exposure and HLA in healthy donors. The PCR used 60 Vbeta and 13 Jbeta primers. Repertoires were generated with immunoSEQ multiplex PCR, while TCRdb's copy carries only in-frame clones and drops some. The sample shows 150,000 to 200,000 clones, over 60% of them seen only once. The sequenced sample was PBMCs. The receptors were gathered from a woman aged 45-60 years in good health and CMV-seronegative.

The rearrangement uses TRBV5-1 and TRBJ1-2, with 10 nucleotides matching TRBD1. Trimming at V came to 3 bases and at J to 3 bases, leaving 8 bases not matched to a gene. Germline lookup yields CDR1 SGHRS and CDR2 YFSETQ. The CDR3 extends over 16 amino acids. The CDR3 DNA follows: TGCGCCAGCAGCTCCAGGGACAGGGGAAACCACTATGGCTACACCTTC. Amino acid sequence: CASSSRDRGNHYGYTF. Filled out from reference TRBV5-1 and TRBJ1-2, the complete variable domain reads KAGVTQTPRYLIKTRGQQVTLSCSPISGHRSVSWYQQTPGQGLQFLFEYFSETQRNKGNFPGRFSGRQFSNSRSEMNVSTLELGDSALYLCASSSRDRGNHYGYTFGSGTRLTVV.

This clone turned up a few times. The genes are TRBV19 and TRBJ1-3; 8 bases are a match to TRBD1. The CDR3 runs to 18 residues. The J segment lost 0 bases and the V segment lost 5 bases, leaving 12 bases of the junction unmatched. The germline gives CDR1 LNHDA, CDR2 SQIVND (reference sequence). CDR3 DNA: TGTGCCAGTAGTGCCTCCGGGACAGGCACCCACTCTGGAAACACCATATATTTT. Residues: CASSASGTGTHSGNTIYF.

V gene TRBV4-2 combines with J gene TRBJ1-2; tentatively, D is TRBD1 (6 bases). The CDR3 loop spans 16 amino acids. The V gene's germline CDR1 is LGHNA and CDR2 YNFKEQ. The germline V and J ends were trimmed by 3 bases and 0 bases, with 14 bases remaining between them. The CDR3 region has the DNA TGTGCCAGCAGCCAGGGCCAGGGGTCAGCTAACTATGGCTACACCTTC. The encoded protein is CASSQGQGSANYGYTF.

For the CDR3, the DNA is TGTGCCAGCAGCTTCGGAGGGGGCAGAACCTACGAGCAGTACTTC. Amino acid sequence: CASSFGGGRTYEQYF. This rearrangement joins TRBV13 to TRBJ2-7; possible D gene TRBD1, 7 bases. CDR1 and CDR2 from the germline V gene are PRHDT and FYEKMQ (reference sequence). The CDR3 runs 15 residues. V was shortened by 3 bases and J by 2 bases, with 14 bases between the two germline ends. Variable domain in full (rest from reference TRBV13 and TRBJ2-7): AAGVIQSPRHLIKEKRETATLKCYPIPRHDTVYWYQQGPGQDPQFLISFYEKMQSDKGSIPDRFSAQQFSDYHSELNMSSLELGDSALYFCASSFGGGRTYEQYFGPGTRLTVT.

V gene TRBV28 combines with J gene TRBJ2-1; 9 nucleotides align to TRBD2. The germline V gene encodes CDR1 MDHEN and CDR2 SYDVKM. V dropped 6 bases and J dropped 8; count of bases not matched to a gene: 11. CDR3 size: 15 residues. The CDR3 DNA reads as TGTGCCAGCAGAGAAATAGCGGGGGAGATGGATGAGCAGTTCTTC. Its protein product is CASREIAGEMDEQFF.

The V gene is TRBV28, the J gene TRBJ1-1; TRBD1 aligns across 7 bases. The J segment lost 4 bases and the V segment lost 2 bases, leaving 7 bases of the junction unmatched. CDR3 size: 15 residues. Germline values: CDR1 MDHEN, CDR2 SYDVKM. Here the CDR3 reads CASSLGSQGSTEAFF. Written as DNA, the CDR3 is TGTGCCAGCAGTTTAGGCTCACAGGGGAGCACTGAAGCTTTCTTT. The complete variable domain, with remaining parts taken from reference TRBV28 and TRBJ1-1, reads DVKVTQSSRYLVKRTGEKVFLECVQDMDHENMFWYRQDPGLGLRLIYFSYDVKMKEKGDIPEGYSVSREKKERFSLILESASTNQTSMYLCASSLGSQGSTEAFFGQGTRLTVV.

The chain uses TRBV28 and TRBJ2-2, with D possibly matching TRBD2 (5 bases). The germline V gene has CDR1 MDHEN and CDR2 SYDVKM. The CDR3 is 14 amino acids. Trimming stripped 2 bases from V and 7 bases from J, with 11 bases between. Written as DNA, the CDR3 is TGTGCCAGCAGTTTAGTAGGGAGTGTCGGGGAGCTGTTTTTT. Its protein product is CASSLVGSVGELFF.

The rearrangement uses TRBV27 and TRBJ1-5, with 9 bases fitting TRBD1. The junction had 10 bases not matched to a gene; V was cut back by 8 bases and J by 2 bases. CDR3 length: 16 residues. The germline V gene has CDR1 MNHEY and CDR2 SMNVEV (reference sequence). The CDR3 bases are TGTGCCAGCCCTCGGGGACAGGGCGTAGGCAATCAGCCCCAGCATTTT. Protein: CASPRGQGVGNQPQHF.

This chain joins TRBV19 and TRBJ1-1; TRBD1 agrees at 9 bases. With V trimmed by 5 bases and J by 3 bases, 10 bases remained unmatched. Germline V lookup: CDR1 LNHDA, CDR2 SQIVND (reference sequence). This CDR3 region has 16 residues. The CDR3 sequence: CASSPQTGGTDTEAFF. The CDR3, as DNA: TGTGCCAGTAGTCCCCAGACAGGGGGAACAGACACTGAAGCTTTCTTT.

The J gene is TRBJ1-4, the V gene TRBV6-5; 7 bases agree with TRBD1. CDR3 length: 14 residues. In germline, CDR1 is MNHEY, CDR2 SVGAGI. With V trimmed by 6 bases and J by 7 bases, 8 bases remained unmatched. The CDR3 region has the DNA TGTGCCAGCAGCCATGGAGGGGGCAGTGAAAAACTGTTTTTT. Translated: CASSHGGGSEKLFF.

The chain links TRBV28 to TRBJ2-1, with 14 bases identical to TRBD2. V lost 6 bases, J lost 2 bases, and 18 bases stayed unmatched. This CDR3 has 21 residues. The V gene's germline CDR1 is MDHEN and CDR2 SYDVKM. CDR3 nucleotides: TGTGCCAGCAGCCGACAACGTGGACCGGGACTAGCGGGAGTAGCCTACAATGAGCAGTTCTTC. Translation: CASSRQRGPGLAGVAYNEQFF.

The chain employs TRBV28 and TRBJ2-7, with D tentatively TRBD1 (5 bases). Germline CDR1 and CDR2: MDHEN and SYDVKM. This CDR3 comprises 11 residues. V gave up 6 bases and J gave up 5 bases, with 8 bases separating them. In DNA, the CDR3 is TGTGCCAGCAGCCTCAGGGACGAGCAGTACTTC. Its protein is CASSLRDEQYF.

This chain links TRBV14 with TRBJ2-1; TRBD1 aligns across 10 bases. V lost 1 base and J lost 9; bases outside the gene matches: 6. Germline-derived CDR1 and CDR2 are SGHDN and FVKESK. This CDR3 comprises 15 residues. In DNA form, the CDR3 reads TGTGCCAGCAGCCAAGGGACAGGGGGGGACAGTGAGCAGTTCTTC. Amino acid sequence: CASSQGTGGDSEQFF. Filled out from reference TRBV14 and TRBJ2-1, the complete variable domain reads EAGVTQFPSHSVIEKGQTVTLRCDPISGHDNLYWYRRVMGKEIKFLLHFVKESKQDESGMPNNRFLAERTGGTYSTLKVQPAELEDSGVYFCASSQGTGGDSEQFFGPGTRLTVL.

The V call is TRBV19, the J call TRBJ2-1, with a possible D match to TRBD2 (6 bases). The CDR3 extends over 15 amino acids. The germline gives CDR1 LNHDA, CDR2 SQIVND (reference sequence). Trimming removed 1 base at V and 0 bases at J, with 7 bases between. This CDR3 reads CASSIAGDSYNEQFF. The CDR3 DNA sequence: TGTGCCAGTAGTATAGCGGGAGACTCCTACAATGAGCAGTTCTTC. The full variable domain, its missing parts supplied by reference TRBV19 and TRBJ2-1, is DGGITQSPKYLFRKEGQNVTLSCEQNLNHDAMYWYRQDPGQGLRLIYYSQIVNDFQKGDIAEGYSVSREKKESFPLTVTSAQKNPTAFYLCASSIAGDSYNEQFFGPGTRLTVL.

This CDR3 is CASSWGLAEGTQYF. The CDR3 coding sequence is TGTGCCAGCAGCTGGGGACTAGCCGAAGGTACGCAGTATTTT. The genes are TRBV11-2 and TRBJ2-3; the match to TRBD2 covers 9 bases. After removal of 4 bases from V and 8 bases from J, the junction contained 7 bases not matched to a gene. This CDR3 is built from 14 residues. Germline V gene data show CDR1 as SGHAT and CDR2 as FQNNGV.

CDR3 amino acids: CATSRSGSDQPQHF. Here the CDR3 DNA reads TGTGCCACCAGCAGGTCAGGGTCGGATCAGCCCCAGCATTTT. This chain joins TRBV15 and TRBJ1-5; possibly TRBD1 for D (5 bases). Germline V gene data show CDR1 as LNHNV and CDR2 as YYDKDF (reference sequence). The CDR3 has 14 amino acids. The V end was cut by 3 bases, the J end by 5 bases, with 11 bases between.

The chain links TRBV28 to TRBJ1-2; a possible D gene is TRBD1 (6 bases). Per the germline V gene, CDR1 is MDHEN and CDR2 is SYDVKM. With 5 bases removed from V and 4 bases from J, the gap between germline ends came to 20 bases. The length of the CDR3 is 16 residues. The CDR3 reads CASSIGYGQGPYGYTF. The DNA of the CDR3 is TGTGCCAGCAGTATTGGATATGGCCAGGGGCCCTATGGCTACACCTTC.

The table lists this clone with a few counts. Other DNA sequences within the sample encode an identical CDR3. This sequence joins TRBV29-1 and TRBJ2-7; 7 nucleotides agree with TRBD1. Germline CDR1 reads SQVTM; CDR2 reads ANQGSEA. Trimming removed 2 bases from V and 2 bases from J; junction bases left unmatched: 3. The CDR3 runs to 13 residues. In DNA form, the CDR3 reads TGCAGCGTTGAACTGGACAGGCCCTACGAGCAGTACTTC. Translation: CSVELDRPYEQYF.

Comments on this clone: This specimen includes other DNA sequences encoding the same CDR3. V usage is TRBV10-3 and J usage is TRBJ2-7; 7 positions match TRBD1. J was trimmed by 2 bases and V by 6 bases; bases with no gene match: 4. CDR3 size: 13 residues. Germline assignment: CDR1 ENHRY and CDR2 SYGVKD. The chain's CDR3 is CAIRGDSPYEQYF. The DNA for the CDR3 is TGTGCCATCAGGGGGGACAGTCCCTACGAGCAGTACTTC.

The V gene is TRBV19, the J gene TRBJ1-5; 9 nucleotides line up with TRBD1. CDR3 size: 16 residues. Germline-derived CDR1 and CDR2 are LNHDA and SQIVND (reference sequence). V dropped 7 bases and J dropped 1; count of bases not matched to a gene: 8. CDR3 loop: CASTGDRGISNQPQHF. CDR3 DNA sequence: TGTGCCAGTACGGGTGACAGGGGGATAAGCAATCAGCCCCAGCATTTT.

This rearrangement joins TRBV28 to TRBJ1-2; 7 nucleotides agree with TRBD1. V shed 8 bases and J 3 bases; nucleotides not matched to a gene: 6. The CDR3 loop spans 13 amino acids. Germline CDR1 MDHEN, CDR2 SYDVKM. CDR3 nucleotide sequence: TGTGCCAGCTCCCAGGGGGTGGACTATGGCTACACCTTC. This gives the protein CASSQGVDYGYTF.

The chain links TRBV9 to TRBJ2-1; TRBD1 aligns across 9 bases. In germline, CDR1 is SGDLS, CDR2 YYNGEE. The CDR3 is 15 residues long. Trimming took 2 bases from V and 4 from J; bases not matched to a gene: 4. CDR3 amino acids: CASSVGDREYNEQFF. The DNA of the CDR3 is TGTGCCAGCAGCGTGGGGGACAGGGAATACAATGAGCAGTTCTTC.

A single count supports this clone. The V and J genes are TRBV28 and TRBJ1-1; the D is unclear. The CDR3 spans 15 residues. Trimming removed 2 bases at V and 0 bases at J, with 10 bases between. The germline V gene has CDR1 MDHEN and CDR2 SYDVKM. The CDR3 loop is CASSLRVEMNTEAFF. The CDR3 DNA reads TGTGCCAGCAGTTTACGTGTAGAAATGAACACTGAAGCTTTCTTT. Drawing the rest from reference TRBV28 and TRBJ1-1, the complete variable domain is DVKVTQSSRYLVKRTGEKVFLECVQDMDHENMFWYRQDPGLGLRLIYFSYDVKMKEKGDIPEGYSVSREKKERFSLILESASTNQTSMYLCASSLRVEMNTEAFFGQGTRLTVV.